This T cell receptor (beta chain) was retrieved from a study of CD8+CD57+ T cells in acquired aplastic anemia. Whole-study context: DNA per sorted CD4+ or CD8+ sample ranged about 0.2 to 27.4 ug, averaging roughly 3.3 ug. Whole-study results and caveats: Between patients and controls, approximately 29 CD8+ CDR3 sequences were found in common.

This clonotype has a count of ten or more. What it binds is not known. All patients picked for sequencing had shown, by flow cytometry, an expansion of CD8+CD57+ cells. Patients had undergone no therapy by the time their blood was sampled. Profiling that covered TCR beta VDJ and CDR3 relied on genomic DNA as its template. TCRdb re-analysed the reads in MiXCR, keeping a single row per CDR3 protein. The repertoire has roughly 150,000 distinct CDR3 sequences, approximately 44% of them found once; the top ten carry about 2.9%. The clonotype was recovered from a human donor with aplastic anemia. The sample comprised sorted CD4+, CD8+, or CD8+CD57+ T cells (not recorded which) from PBMCs.

The CDR3 loop reads CASSLGGRGSGSPLHF. CDR3 nucleotides: TGTGCCAGCAGCTTGGGGGGCAGGGGGTCTGGATCACCCCTCCACTTT. The V call is TRBV5-4, the J call TRBJ1-6; 7 bases align to TRBD1. V was clipped by 0 bases and J by 10 bases; unmatched bases: 10. The CDR3 runs to 16 residues. The germline gives CDR1 SGHNT, CDR2 YYREEE (reference sequence).